Described below is a single T cell receptor (beta chain) sequence and its context. What it recognizes is unknown. Using its own MiXCR run on the 5' RACE reads, TCRdb lists one record per CDR3 protein. Here the sample spans 700,000 to 950,000 distinct CDR3 sequences, more than 9% being singletons. The length of the CDR3 is 16 residues. Germline loops: CDR1 SGHRS, CDR2 YFSETQ. V was pared by 0 bases and J by 2 bases, with 5 bases of the junction left unmatched. This entry is derived from a study of identical twins. Study conclusions and caveats: Models underpredicted monozygotic twin sharing of out-of-frame TCR alpha. Shared out-of-frame alpha sequences (those common to twins) showed excess low generation probability. In beta out-of-frame sequences, the excess sharing between twins was weaker. Fewer insertions marked abundant cord blood beta clonotypes; young adult naive trended weakly, memory not at all.

This sample was shared with a second study, whose subject was yellow fever vaccine responses in identical twins.

The receptor comes from a woman aged 18-29 years in good health. The V call is TRBV5-1, the J call TRBJ2-1, with 7 bases identical to TRBD2. Sequenced: PBMCs. In DNA, the CDR3 is TGCGCCAGCAGCTTGGCCTTGGGGGGGGCCTACAATGAGCAGTTCTTC. Its translation: CASSLALGGAYNEQFF.